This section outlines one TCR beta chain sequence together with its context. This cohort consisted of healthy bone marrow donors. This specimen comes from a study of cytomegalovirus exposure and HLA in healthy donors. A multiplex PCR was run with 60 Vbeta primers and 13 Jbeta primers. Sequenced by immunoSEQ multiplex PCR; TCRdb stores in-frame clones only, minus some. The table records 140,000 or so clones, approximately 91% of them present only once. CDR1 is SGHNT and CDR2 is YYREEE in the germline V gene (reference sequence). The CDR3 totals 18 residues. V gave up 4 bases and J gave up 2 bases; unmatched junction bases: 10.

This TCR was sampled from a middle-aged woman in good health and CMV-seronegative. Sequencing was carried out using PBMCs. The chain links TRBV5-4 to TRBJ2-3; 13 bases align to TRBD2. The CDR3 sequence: CASSIGVTSGRNTDTQYF. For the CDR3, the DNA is TGTGCCAGCAGCATAGGGGTGACTAGCGGGAGGAACACAGATACGCAGTATTTT.